This TCR beta chain came from a study of radiotherapy plus CTLA-4 blockade in lung cancer. Study summary: Around 19% of patients responded objectively, and approximately 31% achieved disease control. Overall study results and limits: Radiotherapy with ipilimumab was followed by blood expansion of tumor-derived clones. With interferon-beta, early dynamics of blood T cell clones were reported to best predict response.

For this clone: Its antigen is still unknown.

V lost 8 bases and J lost 2, with 13 bases in between. The CDR3 totals 13 residues. Germline V gene lookup returns CDR1 GTSNPN and CDR2 SVGIG (reference sequence). Ipilimumab-mediated CTLA-4 blockade plus focal radiation was given to patients having chemo-refractory metastatic non-small-cell lung cancer. Method: immunoSEQ multiplex PCR; TCRdb's copy keeps in-frame clones and lacks some. The sample contains roughly 54,000 clones, approximately 80% of which appear only once. The material was peripheral blood, obtained from a patient treated with radiotherapy plus ipilimumab. The gene calls are TRBV30 and TRBJ1-3; D perhaps matches TRBD1 (6 bases). This sequence originates from a human donor with non-small cell lung cancer who had a partial response to radiotherapy plus ipilimumab. CDR3 protein: CAGKGVPGNTIYF. CDR3 DNA: TGTGCCGGGAAGGGGGTGCCTGGAAACACCATATATTTT.